This T cell receptor beta chain was sequenced for a study of early T cells in non-severe SARS-CoV-2 infection. This clonotype occurred a few times. A much larger clone differs by one base, so this may be a read error. This CDR3 spans 13 amino acids. The V gene's germline CDR1 is SEHNR and CDR2 FQNEAQ (reference sequence). Unique molecular identifiers were affixed to single, distinct cDNA molecules. TCRdb fed the 5' RACE reads into MiXCR, producing one record per CDR3 protein. The repertoire consists of 30,000 to 35,000 distinct CDR3 sequences, with 4.7% occurring once and the leading ten covering almost 8%.

Sequenced input: whole blood. This clonotype was obtained from an adult who was a healthcare worker with PCR-confirmed SARS-CoV-2 infection or an uninfected control (not recorded which). The chain has TRBV7-9 and TRBJ1-2, with D perhaps TRBD1 (6 bases). The CDR3 DNA follows: TGTGCCAGCAGCATACCCGGACAGCCAGGCTACGCCTTC. It specifies CASSIPGQPGYAF.